The clone carrying this TCR beta chain was picked up one time. As yet, its antigen is unknown. The CDR3 is made up of 15 amino acids. Germline V gives CDR1 SGHVS, CDR2 FQNEAQ. Deletions cut 5 bases from V and 2 bases from J, with 14 bases between. Baseline was the first blood sampling point, followed by cycle 4 day 1 and cycle 7 day 1. The sample belongs to a study of OX40 agonist ivuxolimab in advanced cancers. General observations from the study: Low levels of normalized T-cell clonal expansion also appeared in some nonresponders.

Profiling relied on immunoSEQ multiplex PCR, and the TCRdb table lists in-frame clones only, not all of them. Of around 34,000 clones in the sample, 80% to 90% were seen once. Sample: CD4+ or CD8+ T cells sorted from blood, taken in a trial of the OX40 agonist ivuxolimab. The chain recombines TRBV7-8 with TRBJ2-3; no firm D call. The origin of this receptor is an adult with an advanced solid tumor such as melanoma, head and neck, liver or kidney cancer. The CDR3 DNA follows: TGTGCCAGCAGCCACGACTCGGGCTACACAGATACGCAGTATTTT. It specifies CASSHDSGYTDTQYF.